This T cell receptor beta chain was documented in a study of OX40 agonist ivuxolimab in advanced cancers. Here immunoSEQ multiplex PCR was the method, and the copy in TCRdb shows in-frame clones only, minus some. The sample records approximately 90,000 clones, about 87% being singletons. The V segment lost 5 bases and the J segment 0 bases; nucleotides outside the gene matches: 8. Per the germline V gene, CDR1 is KGHSH and CDR2 is LQKENI. The CDR3 has 17 amino acids. The sequence came from an adult with an advanced solid tumor such as melanoma, head and neck, liver or kidney cancer. The sample was CD4+ or CD8+ T cells sorted from blood, taken in a trial of the OX40 agonist ivuxolimab. The V call is TRBV18, the J call TRBJ2-1; 9 nucleotides agree with TRBD1. CDR3 amino acids: CASSSRDRDSSYNEQFF. The CDR3 coding sequence is TGTGCCAGCTCATCCCGGGACAGGGACAGCTCCTACAATGAGCAGTTCTTC. The complete variable domain, with remaining parts taken from reference TRBV18 and TRBJ2-1, reads NAGVMQNPRHLVRRRGQEARLRCSPMKGHSHVYWYRQLPEEGLKFMVYLQKENIIDESGMPKERFSAEFPKEGPSILRIQQVVRGDSAAYFCASSSRDRDSSYNEQFFGPGTRLTVL.